This is a list of T cell receptor beta chains from one sample in a study of blood T cell repertoires in COVID-19. The method was immunoSEQ multiplex PCR; TCRdb's version includes in-frame clones alone and lacks a portion of them. Counted here are about 110,000 clones, 85% occurring once; the ten biggest clones make up around 3.9%. The sample consisted of peripheral blood. Source of these receptors: a man aged 50 or older with acute or convalescent COVID-19. CDR3s include the opening cysteine and the closing phenylalanine or tryptophan. A D gene is named only where the DNA matches it firmly. The size of a clone is reported for some rows only, either as once, few or many, or as a class for expanded clones.

once	TRBD2	TRBV7-3	TRBJ2-2	CASSLSGGAAGELFF	TGTGCCAGCAGCTTAAGCGGGGGGGCCGCCGGGGAGCTGTTTTTT
-	TRBD1	TRBV25-1	TRBJ2-3	CASNGGTGIPDTQYF	TGTGCCAGCAACGGGGGGACAGGGATCCCAGATACGCAGTATTTT
-	-	TRBV7-2	TRBJ1-5	CASSLGALPNQPQHF	TGTGCCAGCAGCCTAGGGGCCCTACCCAATCAGCCCCAGCATTTT
-	TRBD2	TRBV3-1/TRBV3-2	TRBJ2-2	CASSPGTSGTTGELFF	TGTGCCAGCAGCCCCGGGACTAGCGGGACGACCGGGGAGCTGTTTTTT
-	-	TRBV2	TRBJ2-1	CASRGGRPNNEQFF	TGTGCCAGCAGAGGAGGAAGGCCCAACAATGAGCAGTTCTTC
once	-	TRBV4-1	TRBJ1-2	CASSQDLATSGYTF	TGCGCCAGCAGCCAAGATTTAGCGACGTCCGGCTACACCTTC
-	-	TRBV15	TRBJ2-3	CATSRELSNTQYF	TGTGCCACCAGCAGAGAACTGTCCAATACGCAGTATTTT
-	-	TRBV19	TRBJ1-6	CASSMGQGAGNSPLHF	TGTGCCAGTAGTATGGGTCAAGGGGCAGGAAATTCACCCCTCCACTTT
-	TRBD2	TRBV27	TRBJ2-2	CASSLWFSGETTGELFF	TGTGCCAGCAGTTTATGGTTTAGCGGGGAAACCACCGGGGAGCTGTTTTTT
-	-	TRBV14	TRBJ2-1	CASSQWDSSDDHEQFF	TGTGCCAGCAGCCAATGGGACTCGTCCGATGACCATGAGCAGTTCTTC
-	-	TRBV28	TRBJ1-1	CASTSRRAEAFF	TGTGCCAGCACCTCGCGGAGGGCTGAAGCTTTCTTT
-	TRBD1	TRBV5-1	TRBJ1-2	CASREGPGGNYGYTF	TGCGCCAGCAGGGAGGGACCAGGGGGCAACTATGGCTACACCTTC
-	TRBD1	TRBV18	TRBJ1-4	CASSPLFQQGRNEKLFF	TGTGCCAGCTCACCACTATTTCAACAGGGGCGTAATGAAAAACTGTTTTTT
few	TRBD1	TRBV7-9	TRBJ1-4	CASSPGTAHATNEKLFF	TGTGCCAGCAGCCCGGGGACAGCCCATGCAACTAATGAAAAACTGTTTTTT
-	TRBD1	TRBV11-3	TRBJ2-7	CASSLWDQKSNRGQFYEQYF	TGTGCCAGCAGCTTGTGGGATCAAAAAAGCAACAGGGGGCAGTTCTACGAGCAGTACTTC
-	-	TRBV6-2/TRBV6-3	TRBJ1-1	CASSDSRNTEAFF	TGTGCCAGCAGTGACAGCCGGAACACTGAAGCTTTCTTT
-	TRBD1	TRBV28	TRBJ1-5	CASSLVTGRGTPQHF	TGTGCCAGCAGCCTCGTGACAGGGCGAGGGACGCCCCAGCATTTT
-	-	TRBV15	TRBJ1-2	CATSREGGEGYGYTF	TGTGCCACCAGCAGAGAGGGGGGGGAAGGCTATGGCTACACCTTC
-	TRBD2	TRBV27	TRBJ2-2	CASSGTSGSNGELFF	TGTGCCAGCAGTGGGACTAGCGGGAGTAACGGGGAGCTGTTTTTT
-	-	TRBV5-1	TRBJ2-3	CASSELGTSTDTQYF	TGCGCCAGCAGCGAACTAGGGACTAGCACAGATACGCAGTATTTT
-	-	TRBV19	TRBJ1-4	CASSWAGATNEKLFF	TGTGCCAGTAGTTGGGCCGGCGCAACTAATGAAAAACTGTTTTTT
-	-	TRBV7-3	TRBJ2-5	CASSFSVKETQYF	TGTGCCAGCAGCTTTTCCGTTAAAGAGACCCAGTACTTC
-	-	TRBV5-4	TRBJ2-6	CASSPDSSGANVLTF	TGTGCCAGCAGCCCTGACAGTTCTGGGGCCAACGTCCTGACTTTC
-	TRBD1	TRBV6-5	TRBJ2-3	CASKVDRITDTQYF	TGTGCCAGCAAGGTGGACAGGATCACAGATACGCAGTATTTT
-	TRBD2	TRBV19	TRBJ2-2	CASSDDGTTNTGELFF	TGTGCCAGTAGTGATGACGGGACTACGAACACCGGGGAGCTGTTTTTT